Given below is one TCR beta chain in context. This record comes from a study of T cells after yellow fever vaccination. TCRdb re-called the 5' RACE reads with MiXCR, one entry per CDR3 protein. The sample consists of some 400,000 distinct CDR3 sequences, around 19% of them appearing once. V was clipped by 6 bases and J by 5 bases; unmatched bases: 10. The CDR3 is 15 residues long. The germline V gene has CDR1 WSHSY and CDR2 SAAADI. This sequence joins TRBV10-2 and TRBJ2-3; TRBD2 agrees at 8 bases. This material consisted of PBMCs, taken before the yellow fever booster vaccination. The source is a man aged 18 to 30 who received the YFV17D yellow fever vaccine. CDR3 sequence reads: CASSDPGGAIDTQYF. The CDR3 region has the DNA TGCGCCAGCAGCGACCCCGGGGGGGCTATAGATACGCAGTATTTT.